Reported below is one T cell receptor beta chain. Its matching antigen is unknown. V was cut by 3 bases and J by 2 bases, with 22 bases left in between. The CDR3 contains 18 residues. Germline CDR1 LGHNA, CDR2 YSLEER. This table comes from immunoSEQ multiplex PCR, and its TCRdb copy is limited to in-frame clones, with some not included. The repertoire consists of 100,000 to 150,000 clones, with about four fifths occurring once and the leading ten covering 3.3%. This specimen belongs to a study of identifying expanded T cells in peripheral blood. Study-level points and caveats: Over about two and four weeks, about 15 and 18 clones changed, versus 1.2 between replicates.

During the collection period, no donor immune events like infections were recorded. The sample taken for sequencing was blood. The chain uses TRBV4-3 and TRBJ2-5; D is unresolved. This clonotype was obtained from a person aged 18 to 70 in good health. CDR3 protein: CASSQSPINRNTQETQYF. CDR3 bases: TGCGCCAGCAGCCAGAGCCCCATTAACCGGAACACTCAAGAGACCCAGTACTTC.